This T cell receptor (beta chain) came from a study of T cell responses to AZD1222 COVID-19 vaccine. Study-level background: Pooling was applied to second doses at about 4 or about 12 weeks.

There are 14 residues in the CDR3. The germline V and J ends were trimmed by 3 bases and 4 bases, with 10 bases remaining between them. Germline values: CDR1 MNHEY, CDR2 SMNVEV (reference sequence). Only in-frame clones appear in the TCRdb table, and some are missing; sequencing was by immunoSEQ multiplex PCR. The sample contains more than 95,000 clones, approximately 90% of which appear only once. The study's findings and limits: At baseline, just 5 or 6 AZD1222 recipients tested seropositive. Donors were chiefly white British, with a greater number of females, and clonal diversity was perhaps underestimated.

This clone appeared once. Its antigen is unidentified. The TCR was taken from an adult in good health. The chain combines TRBV27 with TRBJ1-3; tentatively, D is TRBD1 (5 bases). This specimen was peripheral blood, taken on day 0 of AZD1222 vaccination. CDR3 nucleotide sequence: TGTGCCAGCAGTTTCGGGGGGAACGGAAACACCATATATTTT. Residues: CASSFGGNGNTIYF.